These 11 T cell receptor beta chains originate from one sample sequenced in a study of cytomegalovirus exposure and HLA in healthy donors. The PCR employed 60 Vbeta primers together with 13 Jbeta primers. Generated by immunoSEQ multiplex PCR, the TCRdb table keeps only in-frame clones and is missing some. The table includes 150,000 to 200,000 clones, roughly 80% detected once. The sequencing sample was made of PBMCs. These receptors were taken from a female donor in good health and CMV-seronegative.

V gene TRBV12-5 combines with J gene TRBJ1-2; TRBD1 matches 8 bases. Trimming at V came to 2 bases and at J to 7 bases, leaving 6 bases not matched to a gene. The germline CDR1 and CDR2 sequences are LGHNT and FRNRAP. The CDR3 is 14 amino acids. The CDR3 loop is CASGLLTGATGYTF. In DNA, the CDR3 is TGTGCTAGTGGTTTGCTGACAGGGGCAACTGGCTACACCTTC.

The chain combines TRBV30 with TRBJ2-2, with TRBD1 matching over 8 bases. The CDR3 runs 15 residues. The germline V gene has CDR1 GTSNPN and CDR2 SVGIG (reference sequence). J was trimmed by 1 base and V by 3 bases; bases with no gene match: 4. The CDR3 DNA is TGTGCCTGGAGAAGGACAGGGTGGAACACCGGGGAGCTGTTTTTT. Translated, it gives CAWRRTGWNTGELFF.

This rearrangement joins TRBV18 to TRBJ2-6, with D maybe TRBD2 (6 bases). The CDR3 runs to 15 residues. V dropped 2 bases and J dropped 1 base, with 6 bases sitting between them. The V gene's germline CDR1 is KGHSH and CDR2 LQKENI. CDR3 nucleotides: TGTGCCAGCTCACCAGGAGGGTCTGGGGCCAACGTCCTGACTTTC. Its protein is CASSPGGSGANVLTF.

V usage is TRBV2 and J usage is TRBJ2-2; perhaps TRBD2 as D (7 bases). Germline CDR1 SNHLY, CDR2 FYNNEI. The CDR3 totals 17 residues. The germline V and J ends were trimmed by 3 bases and 6 bases, with 20 bases remaining between them. The CDR3 DNA reads as TGTGCCAGCAGTGAGGGGGGGGCAACCTCCTATCCCGGGGAGCTGTTTTTT. This encodes CASSEGGATSYPGELFF.

The genes are TRBV30 and TRBJ1-1, with a tentative D call TRBD1 (5 bases). Germline V gene lookup returns CDR1 GTSNPN and CDR2 SVGIG (reference sequence). Trimming cost V 0 bases and J 6 bases, with 8 bases left between them. CDR3 length: 12 amino acids. This chain's CDR3 is CAWSVRQSEAFF. CDR3 in DNA: TGTGCCTGGAGTGTACGACAGTCTGAAGCTTTCTTT.

The chain links TRBV27 to TRBJ2-7; no reliable D call. In germline, CDR1 is MNHEY, CDR2 SMNVEV (reference sequence). V gave up 4 bases and J gave up 2 bases, with 9 bases separating them. This CDR3 region has 13 residues. CDR3 residues: CASSSYAAYEQYF. The CDR3 region has the DNA TGTGCCAGCAGTTCTTACGCAGCCTACGAGCAGTACTTC.

The chain carries TRBV4-2 and TRBJ1-2; 7 bases are a match to TRBD1. The CDR3 extends over 15 amino acids. The ends lost 2 bases at V and 3 bases at J; junction bases unmatched: 6. CDR1 is LGHNA and CDR2 is YNFKEQ in the germline V gene. The CDR3 here is CASSQTGARDYGYTF. The CDR3 DNA follows: TGTGCCAGCAGCCAAACAGGGGCCAGGGACTATGGCTACACCTTC.

V gene TRBV18 combines with J gene TRBJ2-5; D perhaps matches TRBD1 (6 bases). The CDR3 is 14 residues long. Germline V gives CDR1 KGHSH, CDR2 LQKENI. V was cut by 4 bases and J by 1 base, with 10 bases left in between. The CDR3 nucleotides are TGTGCCAGCTCACAGCCAGGGGCCCAAGAGACCCAGTACTTC. Translating it yields CASSQPGAQETQYF.

The chain has TRBV7-9 and TRBJ2-7; no firm D call. V was clipped by 2 bases and J by 5 bases, with 10 bases between them. The V gene's germline CDR1 is SEHNR and CDR2 FQNEAQ (reference sequence). This CDR3 contains 13 residues. CDR3 residues: CASSLLFPDEQYF. The CDR3 nucleotides read TGTGCCAGCAGCTTACTATTCCCGGACGAGCAGTACTTC.

This clone was observed a handful of times. V is TRBV5-4 and J is TRBJ1-6; 9 positions agree with TRBD1. V shed 4 bases and J 7 bases; nucleotides not matched to a gene: 3. The germline CDR1 and CDR2 sequences are SGHNT and YYREEE (reference sequence). CDR3 length: 14 residues. CDR3 region: CASSRGQGNSPLHF. CDR3 nucleotide sequence: TGTGCCAGCAGCCGGGGACAGGGAAATTCACCCCTCCACTTT.

This clone was detected only a few times. V is TRBV2 and J is TRBJ2-5; 10 nucleotides agree with TRBD2. The CDR3 extends over 13 amino acids. Germline CDR1 is SNHLY and CDR2 is FYNNEI. V lost 8 bases to trimming and J lost 11 bases; unmatched junction nucleotides: 11. DNA of the CDR3: TGTGCCAGCGCACCGGGACTAGCGAATGAGCAGTACTTC. Residues: CASAPGLANEQYF.